The 21 T cell receptor beta chains given below trace back to one sample, sequenced in a study of spatial heterogeneity in lung cancer. Time point specified: sample taken at primary tumor resection. Unsorted tumor, nontumor lung tissue or cryopreserved PBMC supplied the whole RNA. A single record per CDR3 protein comes from TCRdb applying MiXCR to the 5' RACE reads. Among tens of thousands of distinct CDR3 sequences listed, around 5% were seen once. The sequenced sample was PBMCs, obtained at surgery. These receptors were taken from a male donor with early-stage non-small cell lung cancer.

This clonotype is deemed medium-sized (0.01 to 0.1%). V usage is TRBV2 and J usage is TRBJ1-4; 8 bases line up with TRBD1. CDR1 is SNHLY and CDR2 is FYNNEI in the germline V gene. The CDR3 has 15 amino acids. The J segment lost 3 bases and the V segment lost 6 bases, leaving 6 bases of the junction unmatched. CDR3 protein: CASSFGQGANEKLFF. DNA for the CDR3: TGTGCCAGCAGCTTTGGACAGGGTGCTAATGAAAAACTGTTTTTT.

Ten or more counts support this clonotype. The rearrangement joins TRBV11-2 to TRBJ1-1; the match to TRBD1 covers 8 bases. Germline values: CDR1 SGHAT, CDR2 FQNNGV. Trimming took 2 bases from V and 2 from J; bases not matched to a gene: 7. The CDR3 runs 16 residues. The CDR3 sequence is CASSLRTGGDNTEAFF. CDR3 nucleotide sequence: TGTGCCAGCAGCTTAAGAACAGGGGGGGATAACACTGAAGCTTTCTTT.

This chain joins TRBV7-3 and TRBJ2-3, with TRBD2 identical over 9 bases. V shed 4 bases and J 4 bases; nucleotides not matched to a gene: 9. Looked up from germline, CDR1 is SGHTA and CDR2 is FQGTGA. The CDR3 extends over 16 amino acids. CDR3 in amino acids: CASSSSGTAGADTQYF. The CDR3 DNA reads TGTGCCAGCAGCTCTAGCGGGACGGCCGGGGCAGATACGCAGTATTTT. The whole variable domain, filled in from reference TRBV7-3 and TRBJ2-3, reads GAGVSQTPSNKVTEKGKYVELRCDPISGHTALYWYRQSLGQGPEFLIYFQGTGAADDSGLPNDRFFAVRPEGSVSTLKIQRTERGDSAVYLCASSSSGTAGADTQYFGPGTRLTVL.

This clonotype was seen at least ten times. The gene calls are TRBV3-1 and TRBJ2-6; D not resolved. From germline, CDR1 is LGHDT and CDR2 YNNKEL (reference sequence). Trimming removed 4 bases at V and 0 bases at J, with 10 bases between. The CDR3 contains 16 residues. The CDR3 sequence is CASSRKAVSGANVLTF. The CDR3 nucleotides read TGTGCCAGCAGCCGGAAAGCAGTCTCTGGGGCCAACGTCCTGACTTTC.

The sample holds many counts of this clonotype. The chain has TRBV7-6 and TRBJ1-6; tentatively, D is TRBD1 (6 bases). Germline V lookup: CDR1 SGHVS, CDR2 FNYEAQ. V lost 1 base and J lost 5, with 9 bases in between. The CDR3 spans 15 residues. DNA for the CDR3: TGTGCCAGCAGCTTAGAGGGGGGAGATAATTCACCCCTCCACTTT. Translated: CASSLEGGDNSPLHF.

This clonotype was seen ten or more times. The V and J genes are TRBV30 and TRBJ2-7, with 10 positions matching TRBD2. Germline CDR1 and CDR2: GTSNPN and SVGIG (reference sequence). Trimming at V came to 1 base and at J to 6 bases, leaving 15 bases not matched to a gene. CDR3 length: 17 residues. CDR3: CAWSELTRASGRAEQYF. CDR3 nucleotide sequence: TGTGCCTGGAGTGAGCTGACACGGGCTAGCGGGAGAGCCGAGCAGTACTTC.

This clonotype was recorded at least ten times. The DNA for the CDR3 is TGCAGTGCTAGAGAAGGTGGGGGGCGAGGCTACGAGCAGTACTTC. It encodes CSAREGGGRGYEQYF. The chain links TRBV20-1 to TRBJ2-7, with D perhaps assigned TRBD1 or TRBD2 (6 bases each). Deletions cut 0 bases from V and 3 bases from J, with 15 bases between. The CDR3 loop spans 15 amino acids. Per the germline V gene, CDR1 is DFQATT and CDR2 is SNEGSKA (reference sequence).

A few counts support this clonotype. CDR3 region: CASKGSGRGTQYF. CDR3 coding DNA: TGTGCCAGCAAGGGAAGCGGGAGGGGTACGCAGTATTTT. V and J are TRBV3-1 and TRBJ2-3; 10 bases fit TRBD2. Per germline, CDR1 LGHDT and CDR2 YNNKEL (reference sequence). V was clipped by 7 bases and J by 8 bases; unmatched bases: 6. This CDR3 is built from 13 residues.

This clonotype turned up a few times. V usage is TRBV20-1 and J usage is TRBJ1-1, with D possibly being TRBD1 (6 bases). V was shortened by 3 bases and J by 1 base, with 15 bases between the two germline ends. This CDR3 comprises 15 residues. Germline-derived CDR1 and CDR2 are DFQATT and SNEGSKA (reference sequence). The CDR3 DNA follows: TGCAGTGCTAGCCCAATTACAGGGACGAACACTGAAGCTTTCTTT. Protein sequence: CSASPITGTNTEAFF.

This clonotype was recorded many times. This rearrangement joins TRBV5-1 to TRBJ2-3; 9 bases fit TRBD1. This CDR3 is built from 14 residues. The germline V gene has CDR1 SGHRS and CDR2 YFSETQ. The V and J ends lost 2 bases and 5 bases, in that order; junction bases with no gene match: 3. The CDR3 DNA is TGCGCCAGCAGCTTACAGGGGGCAGGAGATACGCAGTATTTT. Translated, it gives CASSLQGAGDTQYF. Full variable domain (outside the CDR3, taken from reference TRBV5-1 and TRBJ2-3): KAGVTQTPRYLIKTRGQQVTLSCSPISGHRSVSWYQQTPGQGLQFLFEYFSETQRNKGNFPGRFSGRQFSNSRSEMNVSTLELGDSALYLCASSLQGAGDTQYFGPGTRLTVL.

This clonotype has a count of ten or more. The V gene is TRBV9, the J gene TRBJ2-1; 7 nucleotides line up with TRBD2. V trimming: 4 bases; J trimming: 6 bases; junction bases outside the gene matches: 10. The CDR3 covers 15 residues. Germline CDR1 reads SGDLS; CDR2 reads YYNGEE. CDR3 residues: CASSPGEGPLNEQFF. DNA for the CDR3: TGTGCCAGCAGCCCGGGGGAGGGCCCCCTCAATGAGCAGTTCTTC.

This clonotype was picked up many times. J is TRBJ1-2 and V is TRBV6-1, with 9 bases lining up with TRBD1. This CDR3 is built from 15 residues. The V and J ends lost 4 bases and 4 bases, in that order; junction bases with no gene match: 7. Germline loops: CDR1 MNHNS, CDR2 SASEGT. The CDR3 here is CASSAGTGGLYGYTF. The CDR3 DNA follows: TGTGCCAGCAGTGCTGGTACAGGGGGCCTCTATGGCTACACCTTC.

Regarding this clonotype: Given a much more abundant clone one base away, this may be a read error. The chain employs TRBV30 and TRBJ1-1; 8 bases are shared with TRBD1. Losses at the gene ends were 2 bases for V and 3 bases for J; bases not matched to a gene: 11. Germline-derived CDR1 and CDR2 are GTSNPN and SVGIG (reference sequence). The CDR3 has 16 residues. The CDR3 coding sequence is TGTGCCTGGAGTAGGCGACAGGGGACAATGCACACTGAAGCTTTCTTT. It yields the protein CAWSRRQGTMHTEAFF.

In its sample, this clonotype was seen many times. The rearrangement uses TRBV12-3 or TRBV12-4 and TRBJ2-1; 13 bases align to TRBD2. J gave up 16 bases and V 3 bases, and 3 bases lay outside the gene matches. This CDR3 region has 12 residues. The CDR3 here is CASSFRTSGRFF. CDR3 nucleotides: TGTGCCAGCAGTTTCAGGACTAGCGGGAGATTCTTC.

By frequency in the sample, this clonotype is medium-sized. V gene TRBV4-2 combines with J gene TRBJ2-1; D is undetermined. V was clipped by 0 bases and J by 7 bases, with 10 bases between them. Germline CDR1 is LGHNA and CDR2 is YNFKEQ. This CDR3 region has 14 residues. This CDR3 is CASSQDEVNNEQFF. The CDR3 bases are TGTGCCAGCAGCCAAGATGAGGTCAATAATGAGCAGTTCTTC.

This clonotype has ten or more counts. The chain employs TRBV3-1 and TRBJ2-5; 9 bases line up with TRBD1. In germline, CDR1 is LGHDT, CDR2 YNNKEL (reference sequence). This CDR3 comprises 15 residues. Trimming removed 7 bases from V and 3 bases from J; junction bases left unmatched: 9. CDR3 sequence reads: CASIRTGVGKETQYF. CDR3 in DNA: TGTGCCAGCATACGGACAGGGGTTGGGAAAGAGACCCAGTACTTC.

This clonotype was found many times. The rearrangement uses TRBV24-1 and TRBJ2-3, with 7 nucleotides matching TRBD2. This CDR3 contains 15 residues. The trim removed 5 bases at V and 4 bases at J, leaving 8 bases unmatched. Germline V lookup: CDR1 KGHDR, CDR2 SFDVKD. CDR3 nucleotide sequence: TGTGCCACCAGTGCCTTGGGAGGGATCCCAGATACGCAGTATTTT. Protein sequence: CATSALGGIPDTQYF.

This clonotype was observed many times. The chain links TRBV7-8 to TRBJ2-1; 10 bases are a match to TRBD2. The CDR3 is made up of 14 amino acids. Germline V gene data show CDR1 as SGHVS and CDR2 as FQNEAQ. The CDR3 sequence is CASGRLAGVDEQFF. The CDR3 DNA is TGTGCTAGCGGGAGGCTAGCGGGAGTCGATGAGCAGTTCTTC. The complete variable domain, with remaining parts taken from reference TRBV7-8 and TRBJ2-1, reads GAGVSQSPRYKVAKRGQDVALRCDPISGHVSLFWYQQALGQGPEFLTYFQNEAQLDKSGLPSDRFFAERPEGSVSTLKIQRTQQEDSAVYLCASGRLAGVDEQFFGPGTRLTVL.

This clonotype has at least ten counts. The chain has TRBV20-1 and TRBJ1-6, with D perhaps matching TRBD1 (5 bases). Trimming took 0 bases from V and 10 from J, leaving 13 bases between them. Germline V gene sequence: CDR1 DFQATT, CDR2 SNEGSKA (reference sequence). This CDR3 is 14 amino acids long. The CDR3 region has the DNA TGCAGTGCTAGAGATCGGCAGGGTATCTCACCCCTCCACTTT. This encodes CSARDRQGISPLHF.

This clonotype was found many times. The chain combines TRBV7-2 with TRBJ2-5; TRBD2 matches at 7 bases. The CDR3 totals 14 residues. The germline V gene encodes CDR1 SGHTA and CDR2 FQGNSA. The junction had 5 bases not matched to a gene; V was cut back by 3 bases and J by 4 bases. The CDR3 region is CASSFGGSPETQYF. In DNA form, the CDR3 reads TGTGCCAGCAGCTTCGGCGGGAGCCCAGAGACCCAGTACTTC.

The chain joins TRBV2 to TRBJ1-5; perhaps TRBD1 as D (5 bases). Trimming left V 7 bases short and J 1 base short, with 14 bases between. CDR1 and CDR2 from the germline V gene are SNHLY and FYNNEI. The CDR3 totals 15 residues. CDR3 DNA: TGTGCCAGCAACCAGGGATCGATAAGCAATCAGCCCCAGCATTTT. Translation: CASNQGSISNQPQHF. Complete variable domain (other parts from reference TRBV2 and TRBJ1-5): EPEVTQTPSHQVTQMGQEVILRCVPISNHLYFYWYRQILGQKVEFLVSFYNNEISEKSEIFDDQFSVERPDGSNFTLKIRSTKLEDSAMYFCASNQGSISNQPQHFGDGTRLSIL.